The 26 T cell receptor beta chains reported below all come from one sample, sequenced in a study of blood T cells in healthy people across ages. A sample-barcoded 5' primer and a J-beta primer mix were used in a second PCR of about 7 to 12 cycles. TCRdb analysed the 5' RACE reads with MiXCR anew, one entry per CDR3 protein. Here the sample spans 650,000 to 800,000 distinct CDR3 sequences, about 42% being singletons. Specimen: blood. The receptors shown here come from a man in his sixties in good health.

V and J are TRBV4-1 and TRBJ1-5; D is unclear. V was pared by 1 base and J by 3 bases, with 4 bases between. Germline V gene data show CDR1 as MGHRA and CDR2 as YSYEKL. This CDR3 comprises 13 residues. CDR3 bases: TGCGCCAGCAGCCAAGCCTTCAATCAGCCCCAGCATTTT. Translation gives CASSQAFNQPQHF.

The gene calls are TRBV20-1 and TRBJ2-3, with 10 bases that match TRBD2. CDR3 length: 15 amino acids. CDR1 DFQATT and CDR2 SNEGSKA come from the germline V gene (reference sequence). With V trimmed by 3 bases and J by 2 bases, 5 bases remained unmatched. DNA of the CDR3: TGCAGTGCTAGGCCTACTAGCGGGGACACAGATACGCAGTATTTT. Protein: CSARPTSGDTDTQYF.

This rearrangement joins TRBV20-1 to TRBJ2-3; D remains ambiguous. CDR3 size: 11 residues. Trimming stripped 5 bases from V and 8 bases from J, with 11 bases between. In germline, CDR1 is DFQATT, CDR2 SNEGSKA (reference sequence). The CDR3 protein is CSAPFFGTQYF. CDR3 in DNA: TGCAGTGCTCCCTTTTTTGGTACGCAGTATTTT.

The rearrangement links TRBV19 to TRBJ2-4; the D gene is possibly TRBD1 (5 bases). V lost 2 bases and J lost 9, with 14 bases in between. The CDR3 length is 14 residues. Germline V gives CDR1 LNHDA, CDR2 SQIVND (reference sequence). The CDR3 sequence: CASSIFPLQGIQYF. CDR3 sequence (DNA): TGTGCCAGTAGTATATTTCCCCTTCAGGGCATTCAGTACTTC.

V usage is TRBV29-1 and J usage is TRBJ2-2, with D uncertain. V lost 1 base to trimming and J lost 8 bases, with 8 bases between them. There are 12 residues in the CDR3. Germline values: CDR1 SQVTM, CDR2 ANQGSEA. The CDR3 protein is CSVEVGGGELFF. The CDR3 DNA follows: TGCAGCGTTGAAGTAGGTGGTGGGGAGCTGTTTTTT.

The rearrangement joins TRBV11-2 to TRBJ2-7; no clear D. The CDR3 spans 16 residues. Trimming cost V 2 bases and J 0 bases, with 14 bases left between them. CDR1 is SGHAT and CDR2 is FQNNGV in the germline V gene. The CDR3 loop reads CASSLPITGISYEQYF. Here the CDR3 DNA reads TGTGCCAGCAGCTTACCCATAACTGGGATCTCCTACGAGCAGTACTTC.

CDR3 nucleotide sequence: TGTGCCACCAGTGTCAGACTAGCGGGGTCAGAGACCCAGTACTTC. Translated: CATSVRLAGSETQYF. The V call is TRBV24-1, the J call TRBJ2-5, with 11 nucleotides matching TRBD2. With 5 bases clipped from V and 4 bases from J, the junction kept 5 bases outside the gene matches. This CDR3 has 15 amino acids. In germline, CDR1 is KGHDR, CDR2 SFDVKD.

This clonotype has a handful of counts. V gene TRBV29-1 combines with J gene TRBJ2-1; no clear D gene. Trimming cost V 0 bases and J 0 bases, with 9 bases left between them. The germline V gene has CDR1 SQVTM and CDR2 ANQGSEA. The CDR3 contains 15 residues. The CDR3 bases are TGCAGCGTTGAAGATGGGGTGAGCTCCTACAATGAGCAGTTCTTC. It specifies CSVEDGVSSYNEQFF.

This clonotype appeared a few times. CDR3 sequence: CASNPDRDNQPQHF. Here the CDR3 DNA reads TGTGCCAGCAACCCCGACAGAGACAATCAGCCCCAGCATTTT. The genes are TRBV2 and TRBJ1-5; tentatively, D is TRBD1 (5 bases). The CDR3 runs to 14 residues. Germline CDR1 SNHLY, CDR2 FYNNEI. With 7 bases removed from V and 3 bases from J, the gap between germline ends came to 13 bases.

This clonotype was detected many times. This sequence joins TRBV29-1 and TRBJ2-1, with unresolved D. From germline, CDR1 is SQVTM and CDR2 ANQGSEA. The CDR3 totals 11 residues. V was cut by 3 bases and J by 4 bases, with 4 bases left in between. The DNA for the CDR3 is TGCAGCGTTGAGTTTTACAATGAGCAGTTCTTC. It specifies CSVEFYNEQFF.

V usage is TRBV6-6 and J usage is TRBJ1-5; D gene uncertain. Trimming left V 4 bases short and J 7 bases short, with 14 bases between. This CDR3 region has 14 residues. Germline lookup yields CDR1 MNHNY and CDR2 SVGAGI (reference sequence). CDR3 in amino acids: CASSFTEDHQPQHF. CDR3 coding DNA: TGTGCCAGCAGTTTCACAGAGGATCACCAGCCCCAGCATTTT.

In its sample, this clonotype was seen a few times. V and J are TRBV15 and TRBJ1-4; D unresolved. Looked up from germline, CDR1 is LNHNV and CDR2 is YYDKDF (reference sequence). Trimming shortened V by 1 base and J by 8 bases, and 11 bases separated the two germline ends. The CDR3 contains 14 residues. CDR3 region: CATSRVGPGEKLFF. CDR3 in DNA: TGTGCCACCAGCAGAGTCGGCCCGGGGGAAAAACTGTTTTTT.

This clonotype was seen repeatedly, ten times or more. V usage is TRBV2 and J usage is TRBJ1-2; D is perhaps TRBD1 (6 bases). Trimming removed 7 bases from V and 8 bases from J, with 23 bases in between. This CDR3 has 15 amino acids. Germline CDR1 SNHLY, CDR2 FYNNEI. The CDR3 bases are TGTGCCAGCATTCTCCAGGACAGCCCTTCTAGCGGCTACACCTTC. Translating it yields CASILQDSPSSGYTF.

On this clonotype: A much bigger clone sits one base away, suggesting this may be a read error. The chain recombines TRBV4-1 with TRBJ1-1, with no clear D. Germline V gene lookup returns CDR1 MGHRA and CDR2 YSYEKL. Trimming pared 0 bases from V and 1 base from J, leaving 3 bases between. The CDR3 has 13 amino acids. CDR3 sequence: CASSQDPNTEAFF. In DNA, the CDR3 is TGCGCCAGCAGCCAAGATCCGAACACTGAAGCTTTCTTT.

This chain joins TRBV6-2 or TRBV6-3 and TRBJ1-2; no clear D. CDR1 and CDR2 from the germline V gene are MNHEY and SVGEGT. V shed 0 bases and J shed 8 bases, with 7 bases lying between them. The CDR3 is 12 amino acids. The CDR3 DNA reads as TGTGCCAGCAGTTACTCTGGTGGAGGCTACACCTTC. It specifies CASSYSGGGYTF.

This clonotype was counted a single time. The chain uses TRBV3-1 and TRBJ2-2; D unclear. The germline CDR1 and CDR2 sequences are LGHDT and YNNKEL (reference sequence). Trimming removed 2 bases from V and 6 bases from J, with 7 bases in between. This CDR3 region has 13 residues. The CDR3 sequence is CASSQRVAGELFF. The CDR3 DNA is TGTGCCAGCAGCCAAAGGGTCGCCGGGGAGCTGTTTTTT. Full variable domain (outside the CDR3, taken from reference TRBV3-1 and TRBJ2-2): DTAVSQTPKYLVTQMGNDKSIKCEQNLGHDTMYWYKQDSKKFLKIMFSYNNKELIINETVPNRFSPKSPDKAHLNLHINSLELGDSAVYFCASSQRVAGELFFGEGSRLTVL.

This sequence joins TRBV18 and TRBJ1-1, with a tentative D call TRBD1 (5 bases). Deletions cut 4 bases from V and 5 bases from J, with 17 bases between. The CDR3 length is 15 residues. Looked up from germline, CDR1 is KGHSH and CDR2 is LQKENI. The CDR3 loop reads CASSLWEGSMTEAFF. CDR3 bases: TGTGCCAGCTCACTGTGGGAGGGGTCGATGACTGAAGCTTTCTTT.

This clonotype has only a few counts. V gene TRBV28 combines with J gene TRBJ2-3; 7 bases are a match to TRBD2. The germline V gene encodes CDR1 MDHEN and CDR2 SYDVKM. The junction had 9 bases not matched to a gene; V was cut back by 8 bases and J by 4 bases. The CDR3 contains 14 residues. In DNA form, the CDR3 reads TGTGCCAGCTCTAGCGGCTCCCGGCCAGATACGCAGTATTTT. It yields the protein CASSSGSRPDTQYF.

The chain employs TRBV5-1 and TRBJ1-5; D unresolved. Trimming stripped 0 bases from V and 5 bases from J, with 12 bases between. Germline CDR1 SGHRS, CDR2 YFSETQ. This CDR3 comprises 15 residues. CDR3 DNA sequence: TGCGCCAGCAGCTTGGAGGGCGGGGAACATCAGCCCCAGCATTTT. This sequence encodes CASSLEGGEHQPQHF. Looking up the rest from reference TRBV5-1 and TRBJ1-5 gives the full variable domain: KAGVTQTPRYLIKTRGQQVTLSCSPISGHRSVSWYQQTPGQGLQFLFEYFSETQRNKGNFPGRFSGRQFSNSRSEMNVSTLELGDSALYLCASSLEGGEHQPQHFGDGTRLSIL.

This clonotype was detected a few times. The chain uses TRBV20-1 and TRBJ1-6, with 11 bases lining up with TRBD1. CDR3 size: 14 residues. V was pared by 5 bases and J by 8 bases, with 5 bases of the junction left unmatched. Germline values: CDR1 DFQATT, CDR2 SNEGSKA (reference sequence). The DNA of the CDR3 is TGCAGTGCTGGATCGGGACAGGGGGATTCACCCCTCCACTTT. Its protein is CSAGSGQGDSPLHF.

This clonotype was detected a few times. The chain is built from TRBV20-1 and TRBJ2-1; TRBD1 agrees at 7 bases. Germline V gives CDR1 DFQATT, CDR2 SNEGSKA (reference sequence). With 4 bases clipped from V and 5 bases from J, the junction kept 5 bases outside the gene matches. This CDR3 spans 13 amino acids. The CDR3 spells CSAIPGQNNEQFF. CDR3 DNA sequence: TGCAGTGCTATCCCGGGACAGAACAATGAGCAGTTCTTC.

This clonotype has only a few counts. V is TRBV2 and J is TRBJ1-5, with D unresolved. The CDR3 loop spans 13 amino acids. V dropped 7 bases and J dropped 9 bases, with 16 bases sitting between them. Germline CDR1 and CDR2: SNHLY and FYNNEI. The CDR3 DNA is TGTGCCAGCAAATTAAGGGTTTACGGGCCCCAGCATTTT. It encodes CASKLRVYGPQHF.

This clonotype came up a few times. A read error may explain this, as a much larger clone is one base away. V is TRBV29-1 and J is TRBJ2-1, with D possibly matching TRBD2 (6 bases). Germline V gene sequence: CDR1 SQVTM, CDR2 ANQGSEA. CDR3 length: 13 residues. Trimming shortened V by 6 bases and J by 9 bases, and 18 bases separated the two germline ends. CDR3 in amino acids: CSVARDPGSEQFF. CDR3 DNA: TGCAGCGTAGCCCGGGACCCCGGGAGTGAGCAGTTCTTC.

This clonotype has more than one count but fewer than ten. J is TRBJ1-4 and V is TRBV9; D possibly corresponds to TRBD1 (5 bases). The germline V and J ends were trimmed by 3 bases and 6 bases, with 12 bases remaining between them. CDR1 SGDLS and CDR2 YYNGEE come from the germline V gene. The length of the CDR3 is 14 residues. The CDR3 spells CASSARESDEKLFF. The CDR3 nucleotides read TGTGCCAGCAGCGCCAGGGAGTCGGATGAAAAACTGTTTTTT.

The genes are TRBV10-3 and TRBJ1-2; 9 nucleotides align to TRBD1. The CDR3 sequence is 14 residues long. Per the germline V gene, CDR1 is ENHRY and CDR2 is SYGVKD. Germline trimming cut 11 bases from V and 4 bases from J; bases unmatched to any gene: 11. The DNA for the CDR3 is TGTGCCTCGATCAGTCCGGGACAGGGCTATGGCTACACCTTC. Translating it yields CASISPGQGYGYTF.

V is TRBV3-1 and J is TRBJ2-3; 9 bases are a match to TRBD2. The V and J ends lost 4 bases and 0 bases, in that order; junction bases with no gene match: 8. Per germline, CDR1 LGHDT and CDR2 YNNKEL (reference sequence). The CDR3 is 17 amino acids. The CDR3 spells CASSPTGAGGSTDTQYF. The CDR3 DNA sequence: TGTGCCAGCAGCCCCACCGGGGCGGGAGGGAGCACAGATACGCAGTATTTT.